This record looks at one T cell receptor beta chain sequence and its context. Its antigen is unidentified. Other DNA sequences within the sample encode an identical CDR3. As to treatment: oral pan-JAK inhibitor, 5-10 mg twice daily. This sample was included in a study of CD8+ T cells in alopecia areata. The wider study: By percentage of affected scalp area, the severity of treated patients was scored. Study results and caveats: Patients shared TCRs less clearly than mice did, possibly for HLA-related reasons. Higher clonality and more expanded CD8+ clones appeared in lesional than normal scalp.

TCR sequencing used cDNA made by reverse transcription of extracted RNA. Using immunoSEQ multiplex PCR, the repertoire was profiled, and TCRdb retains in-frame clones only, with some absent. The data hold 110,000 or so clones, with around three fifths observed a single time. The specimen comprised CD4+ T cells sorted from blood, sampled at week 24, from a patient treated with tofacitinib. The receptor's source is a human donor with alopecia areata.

The CDR3: CASSSGTANYGYTF. The CDR3 DNA reads TGCGCCAGCAGCTCTGGGACAGCTAACTATGGCTACACCTTC. The V and J genes are TRBV5-1 and TRBJ1-2; 7 nucleotides align to TRBD1. This CDR3 has 14 residues. The trim removed 3 bases at V and 0 bases at J, leaving 2 bases unmatched. Per germline, CDR1 SGHRS and CDR2 YFSETQ. The full variable domain, its missing parts supplied by reference TRBV5-1 and TRBJ1-2, is KAGVTQTPRYLIKTRGQQVTLSCSPISGHRSVSWYQQTPGQGLQFLFEYFSETQRNKGNFPGRFSGRQFSNSRSEMNVSTLELGDSALYLCASSSGTANYGYTFGSGTRLTVV.